The entry below gives a single T cell receptor (beta chain) sequence along with its context. Its antigen is as yet unknown. This sample was taken from a study of human T cells and chemical hapten exposure. Looking at the study overall: On approximately 2 cm by approximately 2 cm of upper inner arm skin, sensitization was performed with 2% DPC. Alopecia areata, totalis or universalis affected patients, mainly female. General study results and limits: Expanded TCRs were compared with controls, and the expanded TCRs formed significantly more large CDR3 similarity clusters.

Time point reported: patch test 2, 6 weeks after DPC sensitization. Stated treatment: therapeutic diphenylcyclopropenone sensitization with weekly scalp DPC. Each patch test followed a blood draw. TCRdb independently ran MiXCR on the RACE reads; one entry per CDR3 protein. The repertoire consists of some 54,000 distinct CDR3 sequences, with less than 10% occurring once and the leading ten covering under 2%. The CDR3 extends over 15 amino acids. Germline V gene data show CDR1 as MNHEY and CDR2 as SVGEGT. Trimming left V 5 bases short and J 1 base short, with 14 bases between. The V call is TRBV6-2 or TRBV6-3, the J call TRBJ2-5; D is perhaps TRBD2 (6 bases). This TCR was sampled from a woman in her fifties or sixties with alopecia areata. Some clones in this sample may be carry-over from other donors' samples. Sequenced here: whole blood, sampled in connection with sensitization to the hapten diphenylcyclopropenone (DPC). In nucleotides, the CDR3 is TGTGCCAGCAGTGAACTCCCGACTAGCCAAGAGACCCAGTACTTC. Protein sequence: CASSELPTSQETQYF.